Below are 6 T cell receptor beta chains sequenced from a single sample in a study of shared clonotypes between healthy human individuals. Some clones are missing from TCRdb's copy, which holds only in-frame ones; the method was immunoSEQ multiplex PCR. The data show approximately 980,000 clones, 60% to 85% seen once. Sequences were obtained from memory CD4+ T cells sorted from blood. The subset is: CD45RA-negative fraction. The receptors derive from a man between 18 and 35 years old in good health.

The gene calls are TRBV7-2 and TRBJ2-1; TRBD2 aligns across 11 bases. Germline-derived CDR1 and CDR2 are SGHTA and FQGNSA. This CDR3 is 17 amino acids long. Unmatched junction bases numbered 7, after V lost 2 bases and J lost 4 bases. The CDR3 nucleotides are TGTGCCAGCAGCTTACTGGGGGGGACTAGCGGATACAATGAGCAGTTCTTC. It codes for CASSLLGGTSGYNEQFF.

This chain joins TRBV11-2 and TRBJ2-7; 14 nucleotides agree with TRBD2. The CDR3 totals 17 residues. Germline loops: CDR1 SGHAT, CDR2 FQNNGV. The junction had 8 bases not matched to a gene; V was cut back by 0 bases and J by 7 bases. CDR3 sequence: CASSLDPGLAGAGEQYF. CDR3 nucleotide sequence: TGTGCCAGCAGCTTAGACCCGGGACTAGCGGGGGCCGGGGAGCAGTACTTC.

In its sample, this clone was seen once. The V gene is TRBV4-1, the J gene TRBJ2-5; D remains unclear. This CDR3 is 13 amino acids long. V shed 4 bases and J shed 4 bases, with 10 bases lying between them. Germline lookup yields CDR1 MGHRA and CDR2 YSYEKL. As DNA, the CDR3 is TGCGCCAGCAGCCCCCTGCGGTTAGAGACCCAGTACTTC. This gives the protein CASSPLRLETQYF.

The CDR3, as DNA: TGTGCCAGTAGTGCCCGACTAGCGGGGGGCCCCGGGGAGCTGTTTTTT. Its translation: CASSARLAGGPGELFF. The chain is built from TRBV19 and TRBJ2-2; 13 positions agree with TRBD2. The ends lost 5 bases at V and 6 bases at J; junction bases unmatched: 6. The CDR3 totals 16 residues. CDR1 is LNHDA, CDR2 SQIVND, per germline (reference sequence). Together with reference TRBV19 and TRBJ2-2, the CDR3 gives the full variable domain: DGGITQSPKYLFRKEGQNVTLSCEQNLNHDAMYWYRQDPGQGLRLIYYSQIVNDFQKGDIAEGYSVSREKKESFPLTVTSAQKNPTAFYLCASSARLAGGPGELFFGEGSRLTVL.

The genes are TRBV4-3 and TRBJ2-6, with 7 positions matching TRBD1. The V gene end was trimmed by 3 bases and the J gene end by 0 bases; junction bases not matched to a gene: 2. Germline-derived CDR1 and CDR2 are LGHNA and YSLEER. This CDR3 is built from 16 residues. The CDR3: CASSQDRISGANVLTF. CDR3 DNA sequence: TGCGCCAGCAGCCAGGACAGGATCTCTGGGGCCAACGTCCTGACTTTC.

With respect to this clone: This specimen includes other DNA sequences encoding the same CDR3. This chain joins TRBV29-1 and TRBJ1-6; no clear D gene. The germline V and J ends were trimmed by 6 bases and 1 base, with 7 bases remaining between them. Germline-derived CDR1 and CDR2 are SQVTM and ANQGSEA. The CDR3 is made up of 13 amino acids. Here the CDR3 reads CSVLESYNSPLHF. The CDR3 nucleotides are TGCAGCGTCCTAGAGTCCTATAATTCACCCCTCCACTTT.